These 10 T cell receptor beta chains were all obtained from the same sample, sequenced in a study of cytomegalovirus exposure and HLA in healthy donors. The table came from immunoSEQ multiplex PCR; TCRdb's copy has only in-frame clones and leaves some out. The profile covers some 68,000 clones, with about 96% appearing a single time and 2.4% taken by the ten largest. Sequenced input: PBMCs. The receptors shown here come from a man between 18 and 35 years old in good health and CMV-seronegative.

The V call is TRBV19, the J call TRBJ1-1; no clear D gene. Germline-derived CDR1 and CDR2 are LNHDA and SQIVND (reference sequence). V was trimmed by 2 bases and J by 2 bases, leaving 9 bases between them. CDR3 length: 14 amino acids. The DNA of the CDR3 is TGTGCCAGTAGTATACTGGGCAGAAACACTGAAGCTTTCTTT. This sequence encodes CASSILGRNTEAFF.

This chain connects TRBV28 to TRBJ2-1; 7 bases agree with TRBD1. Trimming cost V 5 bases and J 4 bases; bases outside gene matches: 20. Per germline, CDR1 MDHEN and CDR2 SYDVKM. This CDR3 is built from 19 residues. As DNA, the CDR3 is TGTGCCAGCAGTCCCCGACAGGGACCAAGCTCAGAGGGTTACAATGAGCAGTTCTTC. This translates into CASSPRQGPSSEGYNEQFF. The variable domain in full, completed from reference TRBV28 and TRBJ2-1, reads DVKVTQSSRYLVKRTGEKVFLECVQDMDHENMFWYRQDPGLGLRLIYFSYDVKMKEKGDIPEGYSVSREKKERFSLILESASTNQTSMYLCASSPRQGPSSEGYNEQFFGPGTRLTVL.

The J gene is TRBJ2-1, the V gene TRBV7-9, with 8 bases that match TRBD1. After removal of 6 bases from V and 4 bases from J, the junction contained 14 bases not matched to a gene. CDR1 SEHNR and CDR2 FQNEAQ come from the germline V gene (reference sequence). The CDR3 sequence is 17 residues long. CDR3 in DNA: TGTGCCAGCAGTTCTACAGGGACAGGACGGATGTACAATGAGCAGTTCTTC. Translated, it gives CASSSTGTGRMYNEQFF.

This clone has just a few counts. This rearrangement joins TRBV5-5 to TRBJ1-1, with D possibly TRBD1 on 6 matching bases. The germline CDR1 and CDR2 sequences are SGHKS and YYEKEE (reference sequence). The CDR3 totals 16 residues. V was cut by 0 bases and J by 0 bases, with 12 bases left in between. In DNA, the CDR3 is TGTGCCAGCAGCTTGGAACAGGGAAGGGTGAACACTGAAGCTTTCTTT. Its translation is CASSLEQGRVNTEAFF.

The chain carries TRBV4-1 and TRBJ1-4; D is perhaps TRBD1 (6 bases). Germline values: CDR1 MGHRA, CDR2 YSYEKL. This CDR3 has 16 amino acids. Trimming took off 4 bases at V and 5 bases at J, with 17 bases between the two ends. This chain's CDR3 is CASSRITGQFNEKLFF. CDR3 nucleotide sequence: TGCGCCAGCAGCCGTATAACAGGGCAATTCAATGAAAAACTGTTTTTT.

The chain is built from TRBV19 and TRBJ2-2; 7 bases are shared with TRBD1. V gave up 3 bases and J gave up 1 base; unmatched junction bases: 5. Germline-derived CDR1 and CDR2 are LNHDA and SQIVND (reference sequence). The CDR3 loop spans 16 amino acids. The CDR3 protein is CASSIRGQRNTGELFF. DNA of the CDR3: TGTGCCAGTAGTATCAGGGGACAGCGGAACACCGGGGAGCTGTTTTTT.

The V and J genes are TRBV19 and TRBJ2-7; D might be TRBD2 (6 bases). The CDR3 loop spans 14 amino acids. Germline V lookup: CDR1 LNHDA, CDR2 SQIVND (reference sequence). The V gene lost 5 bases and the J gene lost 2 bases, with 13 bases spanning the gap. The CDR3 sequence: CASSVGGSTYEQYF. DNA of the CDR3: TGTGCCAGTAGTGTGGGGGGATCCACCTACGAGCAGTACTTC.

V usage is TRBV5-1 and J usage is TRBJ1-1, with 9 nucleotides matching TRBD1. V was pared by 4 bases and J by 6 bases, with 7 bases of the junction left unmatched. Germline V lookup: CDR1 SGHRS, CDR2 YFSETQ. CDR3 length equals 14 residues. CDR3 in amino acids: CASSTGQGSAEAFF. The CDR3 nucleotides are TGCGCCAGCAGCACGGGACAGGGAAGTGCTGAAGCTTTCTTT.

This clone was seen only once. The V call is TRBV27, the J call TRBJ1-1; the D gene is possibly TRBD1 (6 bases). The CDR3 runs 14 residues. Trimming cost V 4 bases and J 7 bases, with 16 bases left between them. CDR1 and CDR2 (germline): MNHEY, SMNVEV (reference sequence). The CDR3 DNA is TGTGCCAGCAGTTCCCCCGGGGGGCCAGTTGAAGCTTTCTTT. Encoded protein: CASSSPGGPVEAFF.

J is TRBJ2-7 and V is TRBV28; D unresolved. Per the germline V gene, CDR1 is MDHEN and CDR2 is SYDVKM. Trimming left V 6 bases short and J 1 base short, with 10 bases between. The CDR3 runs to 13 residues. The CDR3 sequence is CASSLPLSYEQYF. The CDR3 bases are TGTGCCAGCAGCTTACCCCTATCCTACGAGCAGTACTTC.